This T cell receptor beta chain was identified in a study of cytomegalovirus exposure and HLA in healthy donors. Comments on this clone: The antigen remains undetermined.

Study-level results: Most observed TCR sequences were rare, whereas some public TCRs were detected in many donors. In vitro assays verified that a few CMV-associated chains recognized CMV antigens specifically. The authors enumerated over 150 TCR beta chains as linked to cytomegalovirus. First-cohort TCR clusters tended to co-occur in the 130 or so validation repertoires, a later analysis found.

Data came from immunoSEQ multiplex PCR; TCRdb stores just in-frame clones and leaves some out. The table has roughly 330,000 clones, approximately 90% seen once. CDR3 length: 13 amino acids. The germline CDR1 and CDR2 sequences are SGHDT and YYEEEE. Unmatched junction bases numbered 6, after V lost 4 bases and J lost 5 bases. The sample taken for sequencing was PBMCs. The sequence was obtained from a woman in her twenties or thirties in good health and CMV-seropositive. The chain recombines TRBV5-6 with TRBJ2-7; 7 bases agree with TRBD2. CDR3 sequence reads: CASSHGTTNEQYF. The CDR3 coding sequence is TGTGCCAGCAGCCACGGGACTACCAACGAGCAGTACTTC.